The 29 T cell receptor beta chains listed next were all sequenced from one sample in a study of CD8+CD57+ T cells in acquired aplastic anemia. The use of genomic DNA as template underpinned the TCR beta VDJ and CDR3 profiling. TCRdb ran MiXCR on the reads and lists one entry per CDR3 protein. Of roughly 170,000 distinct CDR3 sequences in the sample, just under 65% were seen once. Sequencing input: sorted CD4+, CD8+, or CD8+CD57+ T cells (not recorded which) from PBMCs. Receptor source: a human donor in good health.

The chain has TRBV9 and TRBJ2-7, with 10 bases that match TRBD2. The J call is doubtful: the DNA matches TRBJ2-5 better. The CDR3 spans 17 residues. Germline V gene sequence: CDR1 SGDLS, CDR2 YYNGEE. CDR3 loop: CASSVGRASGGGETQYF. The DNA for the CDR3 is TGTGCCAGCAGCGTAGGTCGGGCTAGCGGGGGAGGGGAGACCCAGTACTTC.

The chain carries TRBV20-1 and TRBJ2-1; D is perhaps TRBD2 (6 bases). Germline values: CDR1 DFQATT, CDR2 SNEGSKA (reference sequence). Between the trimmed V and J ends, which lost 4 bases and 0 bases, there was a span of 13 bases. This CDR3 contains 15 residues. The CDR3 DNA follows: TGCAGTGCTATGATGGCGGGAAACTCCTACAATGAGCAGTTCTTC. This sequence encodes CSAMMAGNSYNEQFF.

The chain couples TRBV6-5 to TRBJ1-1; D is perhaps TRBD1 (5 bases). CDR1 and CDR2 from the germline V gene are MNHEY and SVGAGI. This CDR3 is 18 amino acids long. Trimming took off 4 bases at V and 3 bases at J, with 24 bases between the two ends. In nucleotides, the CDR3 is TGTGCCAGCAGTTCCATCACAGCCCTCCAGGGAGCGGACACTGAAGCTTTCTTT. This translates into CASSSITALQGADTEAFF.

The CDR3: CSAPSGANVLTF. The CDR3 DNA reads TGCAGTGCGCCTTCTGGGGCCAACGTCCTGACTTTC. The V and J genes are TRBV20-1 and TRBJ2-6; D gene ambiguous. CDR1 and CDR2 from the germline V gene are DFQATT and SNEGSKA (reference sequence). With 6 bases removed from V and 1 base from J, the gap between germline ends came to 4 bases. The CDR3 covers 12 residues.

This clonotype was detected a few times. The chain links TRBV2 to TRBJ2-7; 14 bases align to TRBD2. V was clipped by 7 bases and J by 7 bases; unmatched bases: 9. CDR3 size: 15 residues. From germline, CDR1 is SNHLY and CDR2 FYNNEI. CDR3: CASKPGTSGSQEQYF. DNA of the CDR3: TGTGCCAGCAAACCCGGGACTAGCGGGAGTCAGGAGCAGTACTTC. Full variable domain (remainder filled in from reference TRBV2 and TRBJ2-7): EPEVTQTPSHQVTQMGQEVILRCVPISNHLYFYWYRQILGQKVEFLVSFYNNEISEKSEIFDDQFSVERPDGSNFTLKIRSTKLEDSAMYFCASKPGTSGSQEQYFGPGTRLTVT.

The chain uses TRBV7-3 and TRBJ2-3; D gene unclear. The germline CDR1 and CDR2 sequences are SGHTA and FQGTGA. V lost 5 bases and J 5 bases, leaving 11 bases between the germline ends. CDR3 size: 13 residues. The CDR3 DNA sequence: TGTGCCAGCAGCCCCCCGGAACGAGATACGCAGTATTTT. Translation gives CASSPPERDTQYF.

The chain links TRBV19 to TRBJ2-7, with 7 bases matching TRBD1. With V trimmed by 3 bases and J by 3 bases, 5 bases remained unmatched. The CDR3 has 14 amino acids. The germline CDR1 and CDR2 sequences are LNHDA and SQIVND (reference sequence). In DNA form, the CDR3 reads TGTGCCAGTAGTATCGCCTGGGACAGCTACGAGCAGTACTTC. Its protein product is CASSIAWDSYEQYF.

This sequence joins TRBV19 and TRBJ2-3; D gene uncertain. The V gene's germline CDR1 is LNHDA and CDR2 SQIVND (reference sequence). The CDR3 spans 11 residues. V dropped 3 bases and J dropped 4 bases, with 2 bases sitting between them. CDR3 bases: TGTGCCAGTAGTATCGCAGATACGCAGTATTTT. Protein product: CASSIADTQYF.

In the case of this clonotype: This may stem from a read error, because a much larger clone lies one nucleotide away. J is TRBJ2-7 and V is TRBV7-9; unclear D gene. Germline CDR1 and CDR2: SEHNR and FQNEAQ (reference sequence). Trimming took off 5 bases at V and 0 bases at J, with 2 bases between the two ends. The CDR3 runs to 11 residues. The CDR3 loop is CASSHSYEQYF. The CDR3 DNA follows: TGTGCCAGCAGCCACTCCTACGAGCAGTACTTC. The full variable domain, its missing parts supplied by reference TRBV7-9 and TRBJ2-7, is DTGVSQNPRHKITKRGQNVTFRCDPISEHNRLYWYRQTLGQGPEFLTYFQNEAQLEKSRLLSDRFSAERPKGSFSTLEIQRTEQGDSAMYLCASSHSYEQYFGPGTRLTVT.

For this clonotype: A read error may account for a junction end that differs from germline. The chain has TRBV10-3 and TRBJ2-7; D not certain. The germline gives CDR1 ENHRY, CDR2 SYGVKD. This CDR3 spans 15 amino acids. CDR3 coding DNA: TGTGCCAGCAGTGAAATCCCCGGATCCGTCTACGAGCAGTACTTC. Protein product: CASSEIPGSVYEQYF.

This clonotype was seen a handful of times. The genes are TRBV7-9 and TRBJ2-5, with 10 bases matching TRBD2. CDR3 size: 16 residues. The V segment lost 5 bases and the J segment 7 bases; nucleotides outside the gene matches: 13. CDR1 SEHNR and CDR2 FQNEAQ come from the germline V gene (reference sequence). DNA for the CDR3: TGTGCCAGCAGCCTCCCTAGCGGGAGTGGATCGTCGACCCAGTACTTC. Translating it yields CASSLPSGSGSSTQYF.

The sample holds one count of this clonotype. The chain combines TRBV2 with TRBJ1-1; D is unclear. This CDR3 has 14 amino acids. From germline, CDR1 is SNHLY and CDR2 FYNNEI. With 8 bases removed from V and 1 base from J, the gap between germline ends came to 14 bases. CDR3 bases: TGTGCCAGCTCACCTACAGCTCAGAACACTGAAGCTTTCTTT. Residues: CASSPTAQNTEAFF.

Turning to this clonotype: The junction departs from germline at one end; a sequencing error may be responsible. The rearrangement joins TRBV7-9 to TRBJ2-5, with D possibly TRBD1 on 5 matching bases. The V gene's germline CDR1 is SEHNR and CDR2 FQNEAQ (reference sequence). The CDR3 has 14 residues. The CDR3 DNA reads TGTGCCAGCAGCACCTCAGGGTCCCAAGAGACCCAATACTTC. This gives the protein CASSTSGSQETQYF.

This chain links TRBV19 with TRBJ1-5; no clear D gene. V lost 0 bases, J lost 6 bases, and 9 bases lay in between. The CDR3 length is 14 residues. Germline V lookup: CDR1 LNHDA, CDR2 SQIVND (reference sequence). The CDR3 sequence is CASSIDQLVQPQHF. In DNA, the CDR3 is TGTGCCAGTAGTATAGATCAGCTGGTTCAGCCCCAGCATTTT.

This clonotype has a count of ten or more. A junction boundary mismatches the germline segment, possibly from a read error. The chain links TRBV5-1 to TRBJ2-7; D might be TRBD1 or TRBD2, each matching 6 bases. The CDR3 contains 12 residues. CDR1 and CDR2 from the germline V gene are SGHRS and YFSETQ. The CDR3 is CASSLGGYGQYF. The CDR3 DNA follows: TGCGCCAGCAGCTTAGGGGGGTACGGGCAGTACTTC.

This chain connects TRBV7-3 to TRBJ2-5, with 11 bases matching TRBD2. V lost 4 bases and J lost 9; bases outside the gene matches: 7. The CDR3 runs 14 residues. Germline V CDR1 and CDR2: SGHTA, FQGTGA. The CDR3, as DNA: TGTGCCAGCAGCTCCACGACTAGCGGGGCCGCCCAGTACTTC. Encoded protein: CASSSTTSGAAQYF.

This clonotype appeared many times. The rearrangement joins TRBV6-6 to TRBJ1-5; 7 bases agree with TRBD1. The germline CDR1 and CDR2 sequences are MNHNY and SVGAGI (reference sequence). The CDR3 contains 14 residues. V lost 6 bases, J lost 0 bases, and 2 bases stayed unmatched. CDR3: CASRGTDSNQPQHF. The CDR3 DNA is TGTGCCAGCAGAGGGACAGATAGCAATCAGCCCCAGCATTTT.

With respect to this clonotype: Mismatch with germline at one junction end may stem from a read error. The chain uses TRBV15 and TRBJ2-7; D possibly corresponds to TRBD2 (6 bases). The CDR3 sequence is 17 residues long. Germline V gene lookup returns CDR1 LNHNV and CDR2 YYDKDF (reference sequence). The CDR3 region is CATSRDNGGFGAYEQYF. As DNA, the CDR3 is TGTGCCACCAGTAGAGATAATGGGGGGTTTGGGGCCTACGAGCAGTACTTC.

As to this clonotype: At one of its ends the junction is not consistent with the germline gene, which may arise from a read error. This sequence joins TRBV5-5 and TRBJ2-7; no firm D call. Germline-derived CDR1 and CDR2 are SGHKS and YYEKEE (reference sequence). This CDR3 has 11 residues. CDR3 in amino acids: CASSLNYERYF. The CDR3 DNA reads as TGTGCCAGCAGCTTAAACTACGAGCGGTACTTC.

V usage is TRBV5-1 and J usage is TRBJ1-6; TRBD1 matches 10 bases. Germline loops: CDR1 SGHRS, CDR2 YFSETQ. The CDR3 totals 16 residues. The V and J ends lost 0 bases and 9 bases, in that order; junction bases with no gene match: 6. CDR3 sequence (DNA): TGCGCCAGCAGCTTGGATTTGACAGGGGGCGTTTCACCCCTCCACTTT. Its protein product is CASSLDLTGGVSPLHF.

The rearrangement uses TRBV5-1 and TRBJ2-7; 11 nucleotides line up with TRBD1. In germline, CDR1 is SGHRS, CDR2 YFSETQ. Trimming took 0 bases from V and 3 from J; bases not matched to a gene: 2. This CDR3 spans 15 amino acids. The CDR3 DNA sequence: TGCGCCAGCAGCTTGGCCGGGACAGGGGGCTACGAGCAGTACTTC. Its translation: CASSLAGTGGYEQYF.

This clonotype was counted ten times or more. J is TRBJ2-7 and V is TRBV5-6, with TRBD2 as a possible D gene (7 bases). The germline V gene encodes CDR1 SGHDT and CDR2 YYEEEE. This CDR3 has 21 residues. V shed 3 bases and J shed 7 bases, with 38 bases lying between them. CDR3 loop: CASSWSGRGRRRLVVRWEQYF. The CDR3 region has the DNA TGTGCCAGCAGCTGGTCGGGGCGGGGGCGACGAAGACTAGTGGTAAGATGGGAGCAGTACTTC.

This clonotype has at least ten counts. This chain links TRBV6-2 or TRBV6-3 with TRBJ2-7, with D perhaps matching TRBD1 (5 bases). The V and J ends lost 7 bases and 3 bases respectively, with 22 bases between them. The CDR3 covers 16 residues. CDR1 and CDR2 (germline): MNHEY, SVGEGT. The CDR3 is CASTNWGSRLGYEQYF. The CDR3 nucleotides are TGTGCCAGCACCAACTGGGGCTCCAGGTTGGGCTACGAGCAGTACTTC.

The V call is TRBV2, the J call TRBJ1-5; TRBD1 matches at 10 bases. Germline lookup yields CDR1 SNHLY and CDR2 FYNNEI. CDR3 length: 14 amino acids. With 6 bases clipped from V and 5 bases from J, the junction kept 4 bases outside the gene matches. As DNA, the CDR3 is TGTGCCAGCAGGGGACAGGGGAGGGATCAGCCCCAGCATTTT. Protein sequence: CASRGQGRDQPQHF.

V gene TRBV7-9 combines with J gene TRBJ1-6; D unresolved. Germline V gene sequence: CDR1 SEHNR, CDR2 FQNEAQ (reference sequence). V lost 5 bases and J 10 bases, leaving 18 bases between the germline ends. This CDR3 contains 15 residues. The CDR3 nucleotides are TGTGCCAGCAGCCAAGATAAGTGGGTTCGATCACCCCTCCACTTT. Translating it yields CASSQDKWVRSPLHF.

The chain carries TRBV20-1 and TRBJ2-5, with 9 nucleotides matching TRBD2. The germline V gene has CDR1 DFQATT and CDR2 SNEGSKA (reference sequence). Trimming took 1 base from V and 7 from J; bases not matched to a gene: 1. The CDR3 is 12 amino acids. CDR3 amino acids: CSARVSGRTQYF. The CDR3 nucleotides read TGCAGTGCTAGAGTTAGCGGGAGGACCCAGTACTTC.

This clonotype was seen many times. The chain combines TRBV10-3 with TRBJ2-7; 8 positions agree with TRBD1. Germline CDR1 reads ENHRY; CDR2 reads SYGVKD. This CDR3 contains 17 residues. After removal of 2 bases from V and 6 bases from J, the junction contained 15 bases not matched to a gene. The CDR3: CAISETLTGQGSIEQYF. As DNA, the CDR3 is TGTGCCATCAGTGAGACACTAACCGGACAGGGCTCGATCGAGCAGTACTTC.

V and J are TRBV5-1 and TRBJ2-7; 8 nucleotides align to TRBD2. This CDR3 contains 12 residues. Germline assignment: CDR1 SGHRS and CDR2 YFSETQ. Trimming at V came to 4 bases and at J to 5 bases, leaving 2 bases not matched to a gene. The CDR3 sequence is CASSREGHEQYF. In DNA form, the CDR3 reads TGCGCCAGCAGCCGGGAGGGGCACGAGCAGTACTTC.

This clonotype has only one observation. The V and J genes are TRBV25-1 and TRBJ2-1, with 7 bases lining up with TRBD2. The CDR3 contains 17 residues. The J segment lost 2 bases and the V segment lost 1 base, leaving 8 bases of the junction unmatched. CDR1 is MGHDK, CDR2 SYGVNS, per germline. The CDR3 coding sequence is TGTGCCAGCAGTGAATGGGAAGGGAGGGTGGCCTACAATGAGCAGTTCTTC. This codes for CASSEWEGRVAYNEQFF.